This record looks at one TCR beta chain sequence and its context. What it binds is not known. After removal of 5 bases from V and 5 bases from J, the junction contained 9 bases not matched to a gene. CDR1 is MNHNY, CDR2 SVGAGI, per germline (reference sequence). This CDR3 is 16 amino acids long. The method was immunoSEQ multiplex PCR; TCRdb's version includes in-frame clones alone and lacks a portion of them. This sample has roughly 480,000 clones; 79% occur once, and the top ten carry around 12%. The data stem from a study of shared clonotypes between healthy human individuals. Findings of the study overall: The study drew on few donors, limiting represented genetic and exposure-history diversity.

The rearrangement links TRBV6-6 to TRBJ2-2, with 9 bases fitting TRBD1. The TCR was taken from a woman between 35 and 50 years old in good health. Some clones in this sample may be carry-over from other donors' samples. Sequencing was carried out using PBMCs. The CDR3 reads CASSTRTGARTGELFF. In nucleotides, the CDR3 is TGTGCCAGCAGTACTAGGACAGGGGCCCGGACCGGGGAGCTGTTTTTT.